Listed here are 8 T cell receptor beta chains from one sample, sequenced in a study of PD-1 blockade in classical Hodgkin lymphoma. Every patient experienced relapse after autologous stem cell transplantation, and brentuximab vedotin exposure varied. The assay was immunoSEQ multiplex PCR, and TCRdb's table has in-frame clones only and misses some. The sample lists about 28,000 clones; around 78% were seen once. Material: peripheral blood mononuclear cells (PBMCs), obtained before the second cycle of nivolumab. Receptor source: a human donor with classical Hodgkin lymphoma.

This clone came up once. J is TRBJ2-5 and V is TRBV18; no definite D call. The length of the CDR3 is 12 residues. In germline, CDR1 is KGHSH, CDR2 LQKENI. V lost 2 bases and J 7 bases, leaving 8 bases between the germline ends. CDR3 DNA: TGTGCCAGCTCACCAGGGGTTGGGACCCAGTACTTC. It specifies CASSPGVGTQYF.

V usage is TRBV4-1 and J usage is TRBJ2-5; TRBD1 matches 8 bases. This CDR3 has 14 residues. Per the germline V gene, CDR1 is MGHRA and CDR2 is YSYEKL. V lost 4 bases, J lost 4 bases, and 5 bases stayed unmatched. This chain's CDR3 is CASSPGGLLETQYF. CDR3 sequence (DNA): TGCGCCAGCAGCCCAGGGGGCCTACTAGAGACCCAGTACTTC.

V gene TRBV28 combines with J gene TRBJ1-1; the D is unclear. This CDR3 is built from 11 residues. Per the germline V gene, CDR1 is MDHEN and CDR2 is SYDVKM. The germline V and J ends were trimmed by 6 bases and 1 base, with 3 bases remaining between them. The DNA of the CDR3 is TGTGCCAGCAGGCAGAACACTGAAGCTTTCTTT. It yields the protein CASRQNTEAFF. Supplemented by reference TRBV28 and TRBJ1-1, the full variable domain reads DVKVTQSSRYLVKRTGEKVFLECVQDMDHENMFWYRQDPGLGLRLIYFSYDVKMKEKGDIPEGYSVSREKKERFSLILESASTNQTSMYLCASRQNTEAFFGQGTRLTVV.

The genes are TRBV5-6 and TRBJ2-3, with 9 nucleotides matching TRBD1. Germline assignment: CDR1 SGHDT and CDR2 YYEEEE. The CDR3 spans 16 residues. The junction had 5 bases not matched to a gene; V was cut back by 3 bases and J by 0 bases. The CDR3 DNA is TGTGCCAGCAGCTCGACAGGGGGGCGTAGCACAGATACGCAGTATTTT. Protein sequence: CASSSTGGRSTDTQYF.

The genes are TRBV25-1 and TRBJ1-3; no clear D. The germline gives CDR1 MGHDK, CDR2 SYGVNS. This CDR3 has 14 residues. V was shortened by 2 bases and J by 0 bases, with 5 bases between the two germline ends. Here the CDR3 reads CASSEGSSGNTIYF. The CDR3 region has the DNA TGTGCCAGCAGTGAAGGGAGCTCTGGAAACACCATATATTTT.

The chain links TRBV19 to TRBJ2-1; TRBD1 aligns across 12 bases. With 5 bases clipped from V and 9 bases from J, the junction kept 8 bases outside the gene matches. The germline CDR1 and CDR2 sequences are LNHDA and SQIVND (reference sequence). The CDR3 sequence is 15 residues long. The CDR3 protein is CASSDRDRGQGEQFF. DNA of the CDR3: TGTGCCAGTAGTGACCGGGACAGGGGGCAAGGTGAGCAGTTCTTC.

The chain recombines TRBV2 with TRBJ2-7; TRBD2 might be the D (5 bases). The CDR3 sequence is 14 residues long. V was shortened by 7 bases and J by 4 bases, with 17 bases between the two germline ends. Looked up from germline, CDR1 is SNHLY and CDR2 is FYNNEI. In nucleotides, the CDR3 is TGTGCCAGCACCGAGGACTCCACGGTTTACGAGCAGTACTTC. The encoded protein is CASTEDSTVYEQYF.

The CDR3 region has the DNA TGCAGCGTCTCCGACAATTTCCAAGAGACCCAGTACTTC. It is translated as CSVSDNFQETQYF. This chain connects TRBV29-1 to TRBJ2-5; D unclear. CDR1 is SQVTM and CDR2 is ANQGSEA in the germline V gene. This CDR3 contains 13 residues. The V end lost 6 bases, the J end lost 1 base, and 12 bases lay between the germline ends. Combining the CDR3 with reference TRBV29-1 and TRBJ2-5 gives the whole variable domain SAVISQKPSRDICQRGTSLTIQCQVDSQVTMMFWYRQQPGQSLTLIATANQGSEATYESGFVIDKFPISRPNLTFSTLTVSNMSPEDSSIYLCSVSDNFQETQYFGPGTRLLVL.